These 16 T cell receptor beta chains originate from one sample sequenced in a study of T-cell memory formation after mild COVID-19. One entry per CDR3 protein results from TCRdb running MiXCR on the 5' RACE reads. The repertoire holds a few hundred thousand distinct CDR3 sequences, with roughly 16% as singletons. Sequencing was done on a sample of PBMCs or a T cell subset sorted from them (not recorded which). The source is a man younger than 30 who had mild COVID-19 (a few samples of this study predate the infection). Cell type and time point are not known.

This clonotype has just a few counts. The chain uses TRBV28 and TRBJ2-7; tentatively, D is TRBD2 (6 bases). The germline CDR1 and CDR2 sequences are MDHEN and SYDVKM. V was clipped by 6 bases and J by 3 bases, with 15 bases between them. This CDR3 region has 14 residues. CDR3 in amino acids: CASSSGPPIYEQYV. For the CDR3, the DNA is TGTGCCAGCAGCAGCGGGCCCCCCATCTACGAGCAGTACGTC.

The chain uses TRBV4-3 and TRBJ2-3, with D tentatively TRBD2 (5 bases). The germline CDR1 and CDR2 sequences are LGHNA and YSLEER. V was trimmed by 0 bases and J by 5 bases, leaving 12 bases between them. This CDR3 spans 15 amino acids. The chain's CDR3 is CASSQDLRGLDTQYF. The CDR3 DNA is TGCGCCAGCAGCCAAGATCTTCGGGGTCTAGATACGCAGTATTTT.

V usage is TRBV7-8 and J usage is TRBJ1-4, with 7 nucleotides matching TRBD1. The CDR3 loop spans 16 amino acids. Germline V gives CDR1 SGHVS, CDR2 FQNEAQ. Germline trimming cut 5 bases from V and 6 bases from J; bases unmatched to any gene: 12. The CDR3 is CASSILRGRKDEKLFF. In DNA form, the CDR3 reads TGTGCCAGCAGCATCCTCAGGGGGAGGAAGGATGAAAAACTGTTTTTT.

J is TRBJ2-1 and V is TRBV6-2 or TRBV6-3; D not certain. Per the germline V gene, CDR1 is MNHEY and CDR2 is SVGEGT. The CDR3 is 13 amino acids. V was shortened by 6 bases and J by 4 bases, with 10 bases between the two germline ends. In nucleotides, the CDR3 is TGTGCCAGCAGCAAGCTCGAGTACAATGAGCAGTTCTTC. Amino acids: CASSKLEYNEQFF.

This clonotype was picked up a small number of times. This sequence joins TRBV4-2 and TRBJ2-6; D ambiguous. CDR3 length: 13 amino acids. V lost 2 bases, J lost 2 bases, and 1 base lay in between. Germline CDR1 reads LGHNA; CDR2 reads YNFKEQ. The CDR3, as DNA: TGTGCCAGCAGCCAACCTGGGGCCAACGTCCTGACTTTC. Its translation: CASSQPGANVLTF.

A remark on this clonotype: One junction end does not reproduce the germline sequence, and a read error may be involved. The CDR3 DNA reads as TGTGCCAGCAGGCCACGATCCGGGCAGGGGAATGAAGAACTGTTTTTT. It is translated as CASRPRSGQGNEELFF. The genes are TRBV7-9 and TRBJ1-4; D perhaps matches TRBD1 (6 bases). The CDR3 length is 16 residues. Per the germline V gene, CDR1 is SEHNR and CDR2 is FQNEAQ (reference sequence).

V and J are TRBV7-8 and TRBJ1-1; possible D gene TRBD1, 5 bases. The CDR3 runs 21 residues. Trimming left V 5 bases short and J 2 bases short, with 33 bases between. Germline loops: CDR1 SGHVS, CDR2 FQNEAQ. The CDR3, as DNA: TGTGCCAGCAGCCCCATATTGGGGGATTGGGAGGAACACTGGGGCAACACTGAAGCTTTCTTT. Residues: CASSPILGDWEEHWGNTEAFF.

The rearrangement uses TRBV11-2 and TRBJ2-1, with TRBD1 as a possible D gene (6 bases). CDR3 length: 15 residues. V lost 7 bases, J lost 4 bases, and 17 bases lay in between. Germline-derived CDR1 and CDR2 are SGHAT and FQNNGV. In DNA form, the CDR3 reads TGTGCCAGCAAATCTATAAGACAGGAGTACAATGAGCAGTTCTTC. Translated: CASKSIRQEYNEQFF.

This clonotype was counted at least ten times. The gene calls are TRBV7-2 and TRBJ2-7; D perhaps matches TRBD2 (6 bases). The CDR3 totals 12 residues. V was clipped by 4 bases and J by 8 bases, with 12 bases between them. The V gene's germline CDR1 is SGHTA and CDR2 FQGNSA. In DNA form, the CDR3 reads TGTGCCAGCAGCTCTATAGCGGAAAAGCAGTACTTC. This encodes CASSSIAEKQYF.

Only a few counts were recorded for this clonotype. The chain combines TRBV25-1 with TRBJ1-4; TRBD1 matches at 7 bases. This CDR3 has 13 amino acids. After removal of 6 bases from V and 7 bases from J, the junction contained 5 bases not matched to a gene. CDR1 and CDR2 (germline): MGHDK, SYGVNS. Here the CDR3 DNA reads TGTGCCAGCAGAGAGGGGGCTGTTGAAAAACTGTTTTTT. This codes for CASREGAVEKLFF. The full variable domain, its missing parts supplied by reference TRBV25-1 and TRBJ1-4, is EADIYQTPRYLVIGTGKKITLECSQTMGHDKMYWYQQDPGMELHLIHYSYGVNSTEKGDLSSESTVSRIRTEHFPLTLESARPSHTSQYLCASREGAVEKLFFGSGTQLSVL.

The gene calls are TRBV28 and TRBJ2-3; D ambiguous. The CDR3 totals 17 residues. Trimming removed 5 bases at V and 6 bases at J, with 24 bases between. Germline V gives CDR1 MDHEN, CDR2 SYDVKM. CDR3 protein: CASSAAGSGPAGDTQYF. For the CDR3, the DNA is TGTGCCAGCAGTGCCGCAGGATCAGGACCCGCCGGGGATACGCAGTATTTT.

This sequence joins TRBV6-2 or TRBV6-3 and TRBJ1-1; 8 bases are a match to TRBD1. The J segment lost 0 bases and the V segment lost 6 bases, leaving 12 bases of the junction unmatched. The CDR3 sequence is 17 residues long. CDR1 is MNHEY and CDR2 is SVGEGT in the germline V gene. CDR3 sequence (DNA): TGTGCCAGCAGGACCCCGTTCAGGGGGCAAATGAACACTGAAGCTTTCTTT. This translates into CASRTPFRGQMNTEAFF.

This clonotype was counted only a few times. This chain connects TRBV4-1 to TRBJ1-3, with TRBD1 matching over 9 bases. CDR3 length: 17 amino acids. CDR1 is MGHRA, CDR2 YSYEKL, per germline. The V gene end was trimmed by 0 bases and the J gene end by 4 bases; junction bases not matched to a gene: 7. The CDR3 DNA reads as TGCGCCAGCAGCCAAGACGCAGCCGGGACAGGGGGAAACACCATATATTTT. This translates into CASSQDAAGTGGNTIYF.

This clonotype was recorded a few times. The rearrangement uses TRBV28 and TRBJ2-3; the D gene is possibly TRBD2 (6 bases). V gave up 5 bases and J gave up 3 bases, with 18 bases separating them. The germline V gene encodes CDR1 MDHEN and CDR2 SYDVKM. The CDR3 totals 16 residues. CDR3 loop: CASSTRGLVATDTQYF. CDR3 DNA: TGTGCCAGCAGTACCCGGGGGTTAGTGGCGACAGATACGCAGTATTTT.

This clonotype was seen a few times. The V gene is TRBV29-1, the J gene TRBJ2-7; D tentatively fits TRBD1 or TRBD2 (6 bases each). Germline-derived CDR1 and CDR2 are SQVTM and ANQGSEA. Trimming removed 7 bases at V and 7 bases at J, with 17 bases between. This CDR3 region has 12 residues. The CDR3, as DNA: TGCAGCGCGGCTGACGGGGGCCGAGAGCAGTACTTC. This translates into CSAADGGREQYF.

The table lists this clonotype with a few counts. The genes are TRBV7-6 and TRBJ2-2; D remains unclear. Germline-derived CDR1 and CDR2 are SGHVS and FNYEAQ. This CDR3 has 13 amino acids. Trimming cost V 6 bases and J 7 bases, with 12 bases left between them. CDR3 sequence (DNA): TGTGCCAGCAGTTACAAGGAGATCGGGGAGCTGTTTTTT. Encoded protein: CASSYKEIGELFF.